This TCR beta chain was recovered during a study of cytomegalovirus exposure and HLA in healthy donors. The germline V gene has CDR1 SGHTA and CDR2 FQGNSA. The V end was cut by 3 bases, the J end by 0 bases, with 3 bases between. The length of the CDR3 is 13 residues. The PCR had 60 Vbeta and 13 Jbeta primers. Assay used: immunoSEQ multiplex PCR; TCRdb lists only in-frame clones, some missing. The data show 100,000 or so clones, about 77% seen once. Sequencing was performed on PBMCs. V and J are TRBV7-2 and TRBJ1-5; D is undetermined. The TCR sequence derives from a woman between 18 and 29 years old in good health and CMV-seropositive. The CDR3 reads CASSFHSNQPQHF. The CDR3 DNA reads as TGTGCCAGCAGCTTTCATAGCAATCAGCCCCAGCATTTT.